The clone carrying this TCR beta chain was found many times. TCRdb redid the calling of the 5' RACE reads with MiXCR, one entry per CDR3 protein. The sample yields about 240,000 distinct CDR3 sequences, about 7.1% seen once. The record originates from a study of T cells after yellow fever vaccination. The ends lost 5 bases at V and 7 bases at J; junction bases unmatched: 8. Germline V gene lookup returns CDR1 SGHRS and CDR2 YFSETQ. The length of the CDR3 is 16 residues. This clonotype was sampled from a man aged 25-40 years who received the YFV17D yellow fever vaccine. The chain couples TRBV5-1 to TRBJ2-1; 14 nucleotides align to TRBD2. The material was CD4+ T cells sorted from PBMCs, obtained 15 days after the yellow fever booster vaccination. CDR3 sequence (DNA): TGCGCCAGCAGTTTCGCCCGGACTAGCGGGGGGAATGAGCAGTTCTTC. Translating gives CASSFARTSGGNEQFF. Full variable domain (outside the CDR3, taken from reference TRBV5-1 and TRBJ2-1): KAGVTQTPRYLIKTRGQQVTLSCSPISGHRSVSWYQQTPGQGLQFLFEYFSETQRNKGNFPGRFSGRQFSNSRSEMNVSTLELGDSALYLCASSFARTSGGNEQFFGPGTRLTVL.